The sequence of this TCR beta chain was determined in a study of T cells in Graves' hyperthyroidism and ophthalmopathy. Study results and limitations: Ophthalmopathy, as predicted by the model, came a median around 7 months after the prediction. A 13 V-J signature model discriminated ophthalmopathy versus stable hyperthyroidism.

Germline V gene sequence: CDR1 MDHEN, CDR2 SYDVKM. CDR3 size: 15 residues. The ends were cut back, 5 bases at V and 7 bases at J, with 18 bases in the middle. Using RNA transcripts as the source, TCR beta CDR3 regions were amplified. First-round RT-PCR with HTBI primers amplified the TCR CDR3 region. TCRdb reprocessed the multiplex PCR reads with MiXCR, giving one entry per CDR3 protein. The table records under 300,000 distinct CDR3 sequences, roughly 15% of them present only once. To note about this clonotype: Its antigen remains unidentified.

The sequenced sample was blood. This sequence originates from a woman aged 50 to 60 with Graves' hyperthyroidism that later progressed to Graves' ophthalmopathy. The J gene is TRBJ1-5, the V gene TRBV28, with D possibly being TRBD1 (6 bases). The CDR3 DNA follows: TGTGCCAGCAGTGTCTCCGGGGGGGCGCAGCAGCCCCAGCATTTT. Its protein product is CASSVSGGAQQPQHF. The full variable domain, in which reference TRBV28 and TRBJ1-5 provide the parts outside the CDR3, is DVKVTQSSRYLVKRTGEKVFLECVQDMDHENMFWYRQDPGLGLRLIYFSYDVKMKEKGDIPEGYSVSREKKERFSLILESASTNQTSMYLCASSVSGGAQQPQHFGDGTRLSIL.